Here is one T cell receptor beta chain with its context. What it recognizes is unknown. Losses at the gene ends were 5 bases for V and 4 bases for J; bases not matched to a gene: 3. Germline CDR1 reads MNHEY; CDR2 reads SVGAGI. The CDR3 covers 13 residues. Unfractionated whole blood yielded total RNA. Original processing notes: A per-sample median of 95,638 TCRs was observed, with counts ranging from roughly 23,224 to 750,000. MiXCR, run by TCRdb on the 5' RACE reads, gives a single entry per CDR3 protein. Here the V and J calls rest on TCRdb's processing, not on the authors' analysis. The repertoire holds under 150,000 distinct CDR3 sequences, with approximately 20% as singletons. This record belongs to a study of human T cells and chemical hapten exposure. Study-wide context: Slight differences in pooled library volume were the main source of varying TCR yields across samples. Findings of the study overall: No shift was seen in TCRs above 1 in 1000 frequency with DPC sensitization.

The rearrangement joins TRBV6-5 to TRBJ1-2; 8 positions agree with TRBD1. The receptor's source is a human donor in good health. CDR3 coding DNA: TGTGCCAGCAGTCGTACAGGGGGCTATGGCTACACCTTC. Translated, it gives CASSRTGGYGYTF.